The next 9 T cell receptor beta chains were all read from a single sample in a study of T cell repertoires in cytomegalovirus infection. No antigen has been assigned to these receptors. TCRdb re-analysed the reads in MiXCR, keeping a single row per CDR3 protein. The sample yields around 340,000 distinct CDR3 sequences, around 29% seen once. Sequenced here: cultured PBMCs, sampled from culture after CMV antigen stimulation. Receptors originate from a human donor in good health (CMV status not recorded). Some clones in this sample may be carry-over from other donors' samples.

There are many counts of this clonotype. The chain employs TRBV12-3 or TRBV12-4 and TRBJ1-1; D is unclear. Trimming removed 7 bases from V and 0 bases from J, with 21 bases in between. This CDR3 is 17 amino acids long. CDR3 sequence: CASTPPTWTGMNTEAFF. CDR3 bases: TGTGCCAGCACCCCCCCCACCTGGACGGGGATGAACACTGAAGCTTTCTTT.

This clonotype has more than one count but fewer than ten. The rearrangement joins TRBV9 to TRBJ2-1; 8 bases match TRBD2. J was trimmed by 3 bases and V by 2 bases; bases with no gene match: 4. Germline assignment: CDR1 SGDLS and CDR2 YYNGEE. The CDR3 has 15 residues. The CDR3 region is CASSVGTSFYNEQFF. The CDR3 DNA reads as TGTGCCAGCAGCGTCGGGACTAGTTTCTACAATGAGCAGTTCTTC.

The V and J genes are TRBV12-3 or TRBV12-4 and TRBJ2-1; the D gene could be TRBD1 or TRBD2 (5 bases each). CDR3 size: 16 residues. Trimming took off 9 bases at V and 0 bases at J, with 18 bases between the two ends. The CDR3 DNA is TGTGCCAGGAGACGGGGCCTCCGCCGCTCCTACAATGAGCAGTTCTTC. This gives the protein CARRRGLRRSYNEQFF.

The chain links TRBV6-4 to TRBJ2-2; 7 bases match TRBD2. The germline V gene encodes CDR1 MRHNA and CDR2 SNTAGT. The trim removed 3 bases at V and 0 bases at J, leaving 4 bases unmatched. The CDR3 is 16 residues long. DNA for the CDR3: TGTGCCAGCAGTGAAGAAGCGGGAACGAACACCGGGGAGCTGTTTTTT. It translates to CASSEEAGTNTGELFF.

This clonotype has a count of ten or more. The chain recombines TRBV27 with TRBJ1-6; the match to TRBD1 covers 7 bases. Per the germline V gene, CDR1 is MNHEY and CDR2 is SMNVEV (reference sequence). This CDR3 is 14 amino acids long. The trim removed 2 bases at V and 7 bases at J, leaving 2 bases unmatched. CDR3 in amino acids: CASSLNRGNSPLHF. CDR3 DNA: TGTGCCAGCAGTTTAAACAGGGGAAATTCACCCCTCCACTTT.

The rearrangement joins TRBV12-3 or TRBV12-4 to TRBJ2-5, with no clear D. With 6 bases removed from V and 2 bases from J, the gap between germline ends came to 7 bases. The CDR3 spans 12 residues. The CDR3, as DNA: TGTGCCAGCAGCTTCGGACAAGAGACCCAGTACTTC. Translated: CASSFGQETQYF.

This clonotype was seen a few times. The genes are TRBV19 and TRBJ2-1; 10 nucleotides line up with TRBD1. The CDR3 totals 16 residues. Germline CDR1 and CDR2: LNHDA and SQIVND (reference sequence). J was trimmed by 1 base and V by 4 bases; bases with no gene match: 4. The CDR3 DNA follows: TGTGCCAGTAGTAGACAGGGGGCAGGATCCTACAATGAGCAGTTCTTC. Residues: CASSRQGAGSYNEQFF.

The chain couples TRBV20-1 to TRBJ1-2; D is unclear. Looked up from germline, CDR1 is DFQATT and CDR2 is SNEGSKA (reference sequence). V shed 6 bases and J shed 5 bases, with 13 bases lying between them. The length of the CDR3 is 12 residues. The CDR3 sequence: CSAKATDYGYTF. The CDR3 nucleotides are TGCAGTGCCAAAGCGACGGATTATGGCTACACCTTC.

This clonotype was counted only a few times. This chain joins TRBV27 and TRBJ2-1; D ambiguous. Trimming pared 2 bases from V and 5 bases from J, leaving 16 bases between. Germline V lookup: CDR1 MNHEY, CDR2 SMNVEV (reference sequence). The CDR3 loop spans 16 amino acids. CDR3 nucleotides: TGTGCCAGCAGTTTAACCGCTTGGGCACTCCACAATGAGCAGTTCTTC. This gives the protein CASSLTAWALHNEQFF.